This T cell receptor beta chain was observed in a study of T cell changes during pregnancy in multiple sclerosis. With 2 bases clipped from V and 2 bases from J, the junction kept 5 bases outside the gene matches. This CDR3 contains 16 residues. The germline V gene has CDR1 KGHSH and CDR2 LQKENI. Produced via immunoSEQ multiplex PCR; TCRdb's table is partial and in-frame only. The repertoire holds more than 45,000 clones, with 85% to 95% as singletons. The genes are TRBV18 and TRBJ1-1; 10 positions match TRBD1. This receptor was obtained from a female donor with multiple sclerosis, enrolled in a pregnancy study. This material consisted of CD4+ T cells from peripheral blood mononuclear cells, taken in the first trimester of pregnancy. CDR3: CASSPFDRGLNTEAFF. CDR3 DNA sequence: TGTGCCAGCTCACCATTCGACAGGGGGCTTAACACTGAAGCTTTCTTT.